A single sample is the source of the 10 T cell receptor beta chains below, sequenced in a study of beta chain features in type 1 diabetes. cDNA synthesis used the whole RNA isolate, giving expressed TCRB sequences. Method: immunoSEQ multiplex PCR; TCRdb's copy keeps in-frame clones and lacks some. This table holds approximately 330,000 clones, roughly 11% found once. The sequencing input was naive CD4+ T cells from blood. These receptors came from a woman in her thirties in good health.

This clone was picked up a small number of times. This chain uses TRBV28 with TRBJ2-1, with 7 bases lining up with TRBD2. The CDR3 is made up of 16 amino acids. Trimming took 3 bases from V and 4 from J; bases not matched to a gene: 9. Per the germline V gene, CDR1 is MDHEN and CDR2 is SYDVKM. This CDR3 reads CASSFLGREQYNEQFF. As DNA, the CDR3 is TGTGCCAGCAGTTTTTTAGGGCGGGAGCAGTACAATGAGCAGTTCTTC.

This clone appeared a few times. The rearrangement links TRBV7-2 to TRBJ2-1; D call uncertain. Trimming removed 3 bases from V and 1 base from J, with 7 bases in between. Germline V lookup: CDR1 SGHTA, CDR2 FQGNSA. The CDR3 is 14 amino acids. CDR3 DNA sequence: TGTGCCAGCAGCTTTCACTCGTCCTACAATGAGCAGTTCTTC. Translating it yields CASSFHSSYNEQFF.

This clone was recorded a few times. This chain connects TRBV4-1 to TRBJ2-7, with 8 bases lining up with TRBD2. Per the germline V gene, CDR1 is MGHRA and CDR2 is YSYEKL. This CDR3 has 16 residues. V was pared by 1 base and J by 5 bases, with 10 bases of the junction left unmatched. CDR3 in amino acids: CASSQGWGLDGHEQYF. CDR3 bases: TGCGCCAGCAGCCAAGGGTGGGGACTAGACGGGCACGAGCAGTACTTC.

The chain carries TRBV4-2 and TRBJ2-7, with 10 bases matching TRBD2. CDR1 and CDR2 (germline): LGHNA, YNFKEQ. The V and J ends lost 4 bases and 3 bases, in that order; junction bases with no gene match: 9. The CDR3 covers 16 residues. CDR3 region: CASSLTTSGKNYEQYF. The CDR3, as DNA: TGTGCCAGCAGCCTCACAACTAGCGGGAAAAACTACGAGCAGTACTTC.

The J gene is TRBJ2-3, the V gene TRBV29-1; TRBD1 is a possible D gene (6 bases). The V end was cut by 2 bases, the J end by 3 bases, with 9 bases between. Looked up from germline, CDR1 is SQVTM and CDR2 is ANQGSEA. This CDR3 has 13 residues. Here the CDR3 DNA reads TGCAGCGTTGAAATTCAGGGGACAGATACGCAGTATTTT. Its protein is CSVEIQGTDTQYF.

This clone was recorded a few times. The chain joins TRBV5-1 to TRBJ2-7, with TRBD2 as a possible D gene (5 bases). Deletions cut 9 bases from V and 5 bases from J, with 21 bases between. CDR3 length equals 14 residues. CDR1 is SGHRS, CDR2 YFSETQ, per germline. The CDR3 bases are TGCGCCACCCAACAGACGCCGGGAAAGGACGAGCAGTACTTC. It yields the protein CATQQTPGKDEQYF.

This clone was counted a few times. The chain joins TRBV2 to TRBJ1-5; 7 bases agree with TRBD1. Trimming took 6 bases from V and 4 from J; bases not matched to a gene: 9. The V gene's germline CDR1 is SNHLY and CDR2 FYNNEI. The CDR3 has 15 amino acids. CDR3 protein: CASRITGVGNQPQHF. The CDR3 nucleotides read TGTGCCAGCAGAATCACAGGGGTTGGGAATCAGCCCCAGCATTTT.

This clone was detected only a few times. The chain has TRBV29-1 and TRBJ2-3; perhaps TRBD2 as D (6 bases). The CDR3 spans 13 residues. V lost 2 bases, J lost 6 bases, and 12 bases lay in between. In germline, CDR1 is SQVTM, CDR2 ANQGSEA. CDR3 region: CSVEIWEADTQYF. The CDR3 region has the DNA TGCAGCGTTGAAATCTGGGAGGCGGATACGCAGTATTTT.

This chain joins TRBV7-2 and TRBJ2-2; possibly TRBD2 for D (6 bases). Germline loops: CDR1 SGHTA, CDR2 FQGNSA. The CDR3 contains 16 residues. V gave up 2 bases and J gave up 4 bases, with 14 bases separating them. CDR3 sequence reads: CASSLMGLRSTGELFF. The CDR3 DNA follows: TGTGCCAGCAGCTTAATGGGACTTAGGTCCACCGGGGAGCTGTTTTTT.

V usage is TRBV6-5 and J usage is TRBJ1-2; D is unresolved. Germline V gene sequence: CDR1 MNHEY, CDR2 SVGAGI. Deletions cut 3 bases from V and 3 bases from J, with 14 bases between. The CDR3 covers 15 residues. This CDR3 reads CASSYSGIGDYGYTF. As DNA, the CDR3 is TGTGCCAGCAGTTATTCCGGAATCGGGGACTATGGCTACACCTTC.